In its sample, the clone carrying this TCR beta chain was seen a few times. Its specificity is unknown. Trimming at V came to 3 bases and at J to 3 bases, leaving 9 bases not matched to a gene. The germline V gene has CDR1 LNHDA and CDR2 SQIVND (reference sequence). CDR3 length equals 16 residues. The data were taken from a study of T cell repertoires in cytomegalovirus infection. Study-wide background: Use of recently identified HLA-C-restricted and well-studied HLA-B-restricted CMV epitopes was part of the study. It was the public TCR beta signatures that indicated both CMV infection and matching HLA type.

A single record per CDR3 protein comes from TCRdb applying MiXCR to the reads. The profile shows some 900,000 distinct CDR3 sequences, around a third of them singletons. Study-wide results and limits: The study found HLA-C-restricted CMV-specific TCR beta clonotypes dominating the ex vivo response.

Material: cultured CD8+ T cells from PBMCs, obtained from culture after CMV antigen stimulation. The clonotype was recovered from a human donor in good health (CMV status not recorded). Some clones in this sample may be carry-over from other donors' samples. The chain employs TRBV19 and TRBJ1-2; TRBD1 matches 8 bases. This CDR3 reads CASSILRDRIHYGYTF. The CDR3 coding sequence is TGTGCCAGTAGTATCCTCCGGGACAGGATTCACTATGGCTACACCTTC.